The 9 T cell receptor beta chains in this list originate from one sample, sequenced in a study of T-cell memory formation after mild COVID-19. TCRdb itself ran the 5' RACE reads through MiXCR, one entry per CDR3 protein. Among some 270,000 distinct CDR3 sequences, approximately 15% were seen once, and the ten largest hold around 2.2%. Sequencing was carried out using PBMCs or a T cell subset sorted from them (not recorded which). The origin of the receptors is an adult woman who had mild COVID-19 (a few samples of this study predate the infection). Cell type and time point are not known.

This clonotype has only a few counts. The chain combines TRBV18 with TRBJ1-2; perhaps TRBD1 as D (6 bases). The V and J ends lost 3 bases and 6 bases respectively, with 20 bases between them. This CDR3 is 16 amino acids long. CDR1 and CDR2 from the germline V gene are KGHSH and LQKENI. CDR3 in amino acids: CASSPSGGGQADGYTF. The CDR3 DNA follows: TGTGCCAGCTCACCCTCCGGCGGGGGCCAAGCGGATGGCTACACCTTC.

This chain joins TRBV7-2 and TRBJ1-2; tentative D call: TRBD1 (5 bases). Germline assignment: CDR1 SGHTA and CDR2 FQGNSA. V lost 1 base, J lost 7 bases, and 19 bases lay in between. CDR3 length equals 16 residues. Here the CDR3 DNA reads TGTGCCAGCAGCTTAGGATCCGCCGCCAGGGTGGTTGGCTACACCTTC. Its protein product is CASSLGSAARVVGYTF.

The sample holds a few counts of this clonotype. The V and J genes are TRBV5-1 and TRBJ1-2; 9 bases map to TRBD1. There are 14 residues in the CDR3. CDR1 is SGHRS, CDR2 YFSETQ, per germline. The trim removed 4 bases at V and 7 bases at J, leaving 8 bases unmatched. DNA of the CDR3: TGCGCCAGCAGCGACGGGGGACAGGGCAGTGGCTACACCTTC. This translates into CASSDGGQGSGYTF. Together with reference TRBV5-1 and TRBJ1-2, the CDR3 gives the full variable domain: KAGVTQTPRYLIKTRGQQVTLSCSPISGHRSVSWYQQTPGQGLQFLFEYFSETQRNKGNFPGRFSGRQFSNSRSEMNVSTLELGDSALYLCASSDGGQGSGYTFGSGTRLTVV.

The gene calls are TRBV11-1 and TRBJ2-7; possibly TRBD1 or TRBD2 for D (5 bases each). V was shortened by 3 bases and J by 6 bases, with 12 bases between the two germline ends. This CDR3 spans 13 amino acids. Germline V gene lookup returns CDR1 SGHAT and CDR2 FQDESV (reference sequence). The DNA for the CDR3 is TGTGCCAGCAGCTTGGGACGCGTTGGCGAGCAGTACTTC. This translates into CASSLGRVGEQYF.

This chain joins TRBV12-3 or TRBV12-4 and TRBJ1-1, with 7 bases that match TRBD1. The CDR3 is 14 amino acids. J gave up 0 bases and V 6 bases, and 4 bases lay outside the gene matches. The CDR3 spells CASRRGPVNTEAFF. Written as DNA, the CDR3 is TGTGCCAGCAGGAGGGGGCCGGTGAACACTGAAGCTTTCTTT.

This clonotype was observed a handful of times. The chain couples TRBV5-1 to TRBJ1-1, with D unclear. V dropped 0 bases and J dropped 1 base, with 7 bases sitting between them. Germline lookup yields CDR1 SGHRS and CDR2 YFSETQ. This CDR3 spans 14 amino acids. Here the CDR3 reads CASSLGAGNTEAFF. The CDR3 nucleotides are TGCGCCAGCAGCTTGGGGGCAGGGAACACTGAAGCTTTCTTT. Complete variable domain (other parts from reference TRBV5-1 and TRBJ1-1): KAGVTQTPRYLIKTRGQQVTLSCSPISGHRSVSWYQQTPGQGLQFLFEYFSETQRNKGNFPGRFSGRQFSNSRSEMNVSTLELGDSALYLCASSLGAGNTEAFFGQGTRLTVV.

The chain employs TRBV7-2 and TRBJ2-5; D gene ambiguous. CDR3 length: 15 amino acids. The germline CDR1 and CDR2 sequences are SGHTA and FQGNSA. Trimming stripped 6 bases from V and 4 bases from J, with 18 bases between. CDR3 sequence reads: CASRPHWEGRETQYF. The DNA for the CDR3 is TGTGCCAGCAGACCTCACTGGGAAGGGCGAGAGACCCAGTACTTC.

The rearrangement uses TRBV11-1 and TRBJ2-1, with D possibly being TRBD1 (6 bases). CDR3 size: 12 residues. The germline gives CDR1 SGHAT, CDR2 FQDESV (reference sequence). V gave up 0 bases and J gave up 12 bases, with 9 bases separating them. The CDR3 region is CASSLADRPQFF. DNA for the CDR3: TGTGCCAGCAGCTTAGCCGACAGGCCGCAGTTCTTC.

This clonotype was seen a handful of times. The chain employs TRBV24-1 and TRBJ2-3; D possibly corresponds to TRBD2 (5 bases). Germline CDR1 is KGHDR and CDR2 is SFDVKD. The V end lost 4 bases, the J end lost 1 base, and 11 bases lay between the germline ends. This CDR3 has 15 residues. For the CDR3, the DNA is TGTGCCACCAGTGACCCAAGGGAGCGCACAGATACGCAGTATTTT. Translated, it gives CATSDPRERTDTQYF.